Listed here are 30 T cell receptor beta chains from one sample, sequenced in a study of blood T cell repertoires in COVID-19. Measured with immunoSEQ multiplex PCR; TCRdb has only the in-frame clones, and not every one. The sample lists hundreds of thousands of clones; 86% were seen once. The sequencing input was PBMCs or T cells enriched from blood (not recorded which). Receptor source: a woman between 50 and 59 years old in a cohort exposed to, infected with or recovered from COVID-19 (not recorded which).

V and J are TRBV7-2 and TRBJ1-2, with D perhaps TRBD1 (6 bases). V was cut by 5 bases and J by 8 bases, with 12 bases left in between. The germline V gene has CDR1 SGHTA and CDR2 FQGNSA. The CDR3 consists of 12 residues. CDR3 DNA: TGTGCCAGCAGCCGGACAGCGATCGGCTACACCTTC. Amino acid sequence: CASSRTAIGYTF.

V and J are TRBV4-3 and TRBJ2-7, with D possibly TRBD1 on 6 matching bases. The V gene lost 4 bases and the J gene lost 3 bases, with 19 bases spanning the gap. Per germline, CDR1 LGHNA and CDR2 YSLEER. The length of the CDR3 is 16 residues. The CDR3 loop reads CASSLISGTIVYEQYF. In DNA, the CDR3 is TGCGCCAGCAGCCTGATTTCAGGGACAATTGTCTACGAGCAGTACTTC.

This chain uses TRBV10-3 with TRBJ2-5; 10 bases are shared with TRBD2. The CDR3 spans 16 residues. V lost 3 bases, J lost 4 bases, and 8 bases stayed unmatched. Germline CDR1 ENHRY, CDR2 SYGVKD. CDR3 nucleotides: TGTGCCATCAGTGATCATCTAGCGGGGGCCTCAGAGACCCAGTACTTC. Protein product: CAISDHLAGASETQYF.

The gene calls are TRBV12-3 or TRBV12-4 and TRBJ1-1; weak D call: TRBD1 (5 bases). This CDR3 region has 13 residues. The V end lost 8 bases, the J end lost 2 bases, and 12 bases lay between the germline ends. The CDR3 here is CASRRTQNTEAFF. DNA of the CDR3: TGTGCCAGCCGAAGGACACAAAACACTGAAGCTTTCTTT.

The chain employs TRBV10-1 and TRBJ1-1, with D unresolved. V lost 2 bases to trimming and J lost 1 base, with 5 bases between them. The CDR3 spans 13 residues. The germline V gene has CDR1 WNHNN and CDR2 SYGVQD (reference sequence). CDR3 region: CASSETANTEAFF. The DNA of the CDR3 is TGCGCCAGCAGTGAGACAGCGAACACTGAAGCTTTCTTT.

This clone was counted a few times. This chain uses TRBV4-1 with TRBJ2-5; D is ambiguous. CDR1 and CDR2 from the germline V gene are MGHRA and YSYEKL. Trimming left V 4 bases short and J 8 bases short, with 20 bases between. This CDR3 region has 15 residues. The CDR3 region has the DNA TGCGCCAGCAGCCTAGAGAGTTTGGGCCAGCCTACCCAGTACTTC. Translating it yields CASSLESLGQPTQYF.

The CDR3 DNA follows: TGTGCCAGCAGTGAAACTTACGGCTACAATGAGCAGTTCTTC. Encoded protein: CASSETYGYNEQFF. The chain has TRBV6-1 and TRBJ2-1, with no clear D. Looked up from germline, CDR1 is MNHNS and CDR2 is SASEGT. This CDR3 has 14 residues. V dropped 2 bases and J dropped 3 bases, with 8 bases sitting between them.

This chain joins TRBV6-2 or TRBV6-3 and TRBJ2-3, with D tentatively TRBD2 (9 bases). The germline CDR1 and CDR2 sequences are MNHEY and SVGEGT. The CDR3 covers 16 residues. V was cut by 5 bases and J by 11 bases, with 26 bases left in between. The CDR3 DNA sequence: TGTGCCAGCAGTCCCATAGCGGGAGCCCACACAGGGGGGCAGTATTTT. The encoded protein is CASSPIAGAHTGGQYF.

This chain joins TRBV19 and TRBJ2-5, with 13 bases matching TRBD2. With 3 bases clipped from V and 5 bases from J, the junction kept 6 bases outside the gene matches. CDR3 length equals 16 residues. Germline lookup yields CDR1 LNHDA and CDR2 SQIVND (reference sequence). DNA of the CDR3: TGTGCCAGTAGTATGCTAAGGACTAGCGGGGGTGAGACCCAGTACTTC. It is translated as CASSMLRTSGGETQYF.

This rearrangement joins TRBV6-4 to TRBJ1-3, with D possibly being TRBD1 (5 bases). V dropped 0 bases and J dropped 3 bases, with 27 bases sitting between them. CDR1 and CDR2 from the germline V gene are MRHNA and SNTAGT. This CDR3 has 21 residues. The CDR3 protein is CASSDSRVAGQGNERGNTIYF. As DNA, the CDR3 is TGTGCCAGCAGTGACTCTAGGGTAGCGGGGCAAGGGAACGAGCGTGGAAACACCATATATTTT.

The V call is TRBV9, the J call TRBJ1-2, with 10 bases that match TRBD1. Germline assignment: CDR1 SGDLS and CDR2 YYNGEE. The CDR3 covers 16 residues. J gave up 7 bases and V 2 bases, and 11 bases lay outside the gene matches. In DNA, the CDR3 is TGTGCCAGCAGCGTGGGGCTGGGACAGGGGATCGGTGGCTACACCTTC. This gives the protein CASSVGLGQGIGGYTF.

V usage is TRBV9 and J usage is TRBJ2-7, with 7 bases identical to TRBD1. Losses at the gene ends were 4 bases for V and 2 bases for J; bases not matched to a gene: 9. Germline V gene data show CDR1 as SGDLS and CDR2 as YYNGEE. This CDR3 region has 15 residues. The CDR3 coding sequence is TGTGCCAGCAGCCGCCGACAGGGCAGCCCCTACGAGCAGTACTTC. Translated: CASSRRQGSPYEQYF.

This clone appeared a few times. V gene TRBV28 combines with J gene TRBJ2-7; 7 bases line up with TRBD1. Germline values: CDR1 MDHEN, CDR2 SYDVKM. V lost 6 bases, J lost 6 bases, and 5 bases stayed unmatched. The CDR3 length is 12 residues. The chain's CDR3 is CASSRQGLEQYF. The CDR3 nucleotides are TGTGCCAGCAGCCGACAGGGTCTCGAGCAGTACTTC. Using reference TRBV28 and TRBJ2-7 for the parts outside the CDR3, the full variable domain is DVKVTQSSRYLVKRTGEKVFLECVQDMDHENMFWYRQDPGLGLRLIYFSYDVKMKEKGDIPEGYSVSREKKERFSLILESASTNQTSMYLCASSRQGLEQYFGPGTRLTVT.

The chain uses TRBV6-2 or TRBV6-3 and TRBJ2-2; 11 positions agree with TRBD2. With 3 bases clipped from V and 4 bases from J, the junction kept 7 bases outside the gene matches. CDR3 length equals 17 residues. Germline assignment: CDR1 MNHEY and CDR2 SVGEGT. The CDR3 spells CASSYSSGGPVTGELFF. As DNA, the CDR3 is TGTGCCAGCAGTTATTCTAGCGGGGGGCCAGTCACCGGGGAGCTGTTTTTT.

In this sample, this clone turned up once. CDR3 region: CASSPSAGAISGANVLTF. The CDR3 DNA sequence: TGTGCCAGCAGTCCTTCGGCGGGGGCCATCTCTGGGGCCAACGTCCTGACTTTC. This chain connects TRBV11-2 to TRBJ2-6; maybe TRBD2 (7 bases). CDR3 length: 18 amino acids. Germline-derived CDR1 and CDR2 are SGHAT and FQNNGV. V was pared by 6 bases and J by 0 bases, with 18 bases between. Full variable domain (rest looked up from reference TRBV11-2 and TRBJ2-6): EAGVAQSPRYKIIEKRQSVAFWCNPISGHATLYWYQQILGQGPKLLIQFQNNGVVDDSQLPKDRFSAERLKGVDSTLKIQPAKLEDSAVYLCASSPSAGAISGANVLTFGAGSRLTVL.

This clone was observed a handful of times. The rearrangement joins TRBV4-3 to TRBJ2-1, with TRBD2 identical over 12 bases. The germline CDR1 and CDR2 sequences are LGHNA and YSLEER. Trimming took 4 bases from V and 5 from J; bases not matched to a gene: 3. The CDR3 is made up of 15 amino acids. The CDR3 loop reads CASSPLAGGHNEQFF. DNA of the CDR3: TGCGCCAGCAGCCCTCTAGCGGGGGGGCACAATGAGCAGTTCTTC.

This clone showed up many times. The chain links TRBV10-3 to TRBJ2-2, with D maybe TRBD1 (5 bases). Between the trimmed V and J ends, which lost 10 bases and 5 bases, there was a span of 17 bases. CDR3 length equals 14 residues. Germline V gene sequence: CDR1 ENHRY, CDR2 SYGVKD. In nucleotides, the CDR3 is TGTGCCACCGTAGGGCAGGGAAGGACCGGGGAGCTGTTTTTT. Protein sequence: CATVGQGRTGELFF.

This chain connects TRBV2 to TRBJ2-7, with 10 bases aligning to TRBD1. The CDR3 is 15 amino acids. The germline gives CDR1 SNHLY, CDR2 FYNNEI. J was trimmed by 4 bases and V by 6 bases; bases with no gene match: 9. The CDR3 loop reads CASSKRDRGFYEQYF. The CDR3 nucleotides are TGTGCCAGCAGCAAAAGGGACAGGGGATTTTACGAGCAGTACTTC.

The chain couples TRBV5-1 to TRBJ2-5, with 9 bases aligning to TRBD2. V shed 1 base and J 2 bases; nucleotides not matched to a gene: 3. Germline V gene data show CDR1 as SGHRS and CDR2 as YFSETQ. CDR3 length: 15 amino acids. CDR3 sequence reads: CASSLTSGPQETQYF. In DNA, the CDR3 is TGCGCCAGCAGCTTGACTAGCGGGCCTCAAGAGACCCAGTACTTC.

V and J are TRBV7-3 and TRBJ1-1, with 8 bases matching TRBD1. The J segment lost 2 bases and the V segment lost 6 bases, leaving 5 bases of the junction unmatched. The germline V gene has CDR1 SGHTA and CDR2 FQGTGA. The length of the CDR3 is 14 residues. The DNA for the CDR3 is TGTGCCAGCAGACAGGGGGGTCCCAACACTGAAGCTTTCTTT. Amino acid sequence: CASRQGGPNTEAFF.

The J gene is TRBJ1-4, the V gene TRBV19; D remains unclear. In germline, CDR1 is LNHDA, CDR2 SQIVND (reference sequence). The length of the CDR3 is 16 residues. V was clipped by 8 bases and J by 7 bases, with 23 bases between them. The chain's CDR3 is CASLGDDFSVSEKLFF. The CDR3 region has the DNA TGTGCCAGTTTAGGAGACGACTTTTCTGTGAGTGAAAAACTGTTTTTT.

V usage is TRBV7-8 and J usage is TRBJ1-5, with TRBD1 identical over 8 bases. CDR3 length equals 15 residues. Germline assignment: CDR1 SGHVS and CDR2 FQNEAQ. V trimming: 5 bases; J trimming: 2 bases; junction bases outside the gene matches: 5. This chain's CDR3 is CASSKDRAGNQPQHF. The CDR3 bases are TGTGCCAGCAGCAAGGACAGGGCGGGCAATCAGCCCCAGCATTTT.

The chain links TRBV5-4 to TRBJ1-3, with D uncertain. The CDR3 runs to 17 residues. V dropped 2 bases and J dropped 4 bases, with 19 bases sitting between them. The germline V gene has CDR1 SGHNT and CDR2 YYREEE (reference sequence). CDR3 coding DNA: TGTGCCAGCAGCTTTGCAGTGGGGAGTATAAGGGGAAACACCATATATTTT. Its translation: CASSFAVGSIRGNTIYF. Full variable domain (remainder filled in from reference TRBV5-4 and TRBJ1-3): ETGVTQSPTHLIKTRGQQVTLRCSSQSGHNTVSWYQQALGQGPQFIFQYYREEENGRGNFPPRFSGLQFPNYSSELNVNALELDDSALYLCASSFAVGSIRGNTIYFGEGSWLTVV.

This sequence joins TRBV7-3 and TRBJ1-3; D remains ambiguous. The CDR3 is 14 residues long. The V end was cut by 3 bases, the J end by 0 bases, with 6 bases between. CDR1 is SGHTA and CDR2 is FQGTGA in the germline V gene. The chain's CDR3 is CASSFRYSGNTIYF. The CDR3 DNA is TGTGCCAGCAGCTTCCGGTACTCTGGAAACACCATATATTTT.

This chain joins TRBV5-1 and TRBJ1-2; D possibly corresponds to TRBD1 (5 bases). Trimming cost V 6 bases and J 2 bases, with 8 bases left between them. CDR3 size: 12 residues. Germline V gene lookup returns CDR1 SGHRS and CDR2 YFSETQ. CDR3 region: CASTGANYGYTF. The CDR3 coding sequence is TGCGCCAGCACTGGGGCCAACTATGGCTACACCTTC.

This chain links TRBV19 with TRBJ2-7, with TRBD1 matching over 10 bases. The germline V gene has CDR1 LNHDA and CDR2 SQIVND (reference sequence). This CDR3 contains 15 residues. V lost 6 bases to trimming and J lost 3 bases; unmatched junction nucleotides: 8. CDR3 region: CASRSRGQGNYEQYF. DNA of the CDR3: TGTGCCAGTAGGTCCCGGGGACAGGGGAACTACGAGCAGTACTTC.

CDR3 amino acids: CASSQVRADSYEQYF. The CDR3 DNA follows: TGCGCCAGCAGCCAAGTCAGGGCAGACTCCTACGAGCAGTACTTC. V usage is TRBV4-3 and J usage is TRBJ2-7, with D maybe TRBD1 (5 bases). The CDR3 is 15 residues long. Germline values: CDR1 LGHNA, CDR2 YSLEER. V was pared by 1 base and J by 0 bases, with 10 bases between.

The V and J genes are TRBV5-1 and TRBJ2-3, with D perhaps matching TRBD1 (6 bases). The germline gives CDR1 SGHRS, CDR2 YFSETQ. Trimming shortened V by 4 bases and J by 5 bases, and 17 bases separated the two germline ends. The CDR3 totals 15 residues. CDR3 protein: CASSINRDALDTQYF. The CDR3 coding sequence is TGCGCCAGCAGCATCAACAGGGACGCTCTAGATACGCAGTATTTT.

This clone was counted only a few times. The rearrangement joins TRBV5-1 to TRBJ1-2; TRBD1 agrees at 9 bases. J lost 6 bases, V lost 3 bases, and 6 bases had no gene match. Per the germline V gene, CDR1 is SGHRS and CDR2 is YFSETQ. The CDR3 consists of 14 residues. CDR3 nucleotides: TGCGCCAGCAGCTCCGGGACAGGGTATAATGGCTACACCTTC. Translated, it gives CASSSGTGYNGYTF.

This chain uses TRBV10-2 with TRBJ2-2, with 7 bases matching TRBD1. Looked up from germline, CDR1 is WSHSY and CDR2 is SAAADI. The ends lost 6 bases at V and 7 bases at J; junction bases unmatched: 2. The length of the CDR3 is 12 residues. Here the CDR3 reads CASSSGGGELFF. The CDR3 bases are TGCGCCAGCAGCTCAGGGGGCGGGGAGCTGTTTTTT.